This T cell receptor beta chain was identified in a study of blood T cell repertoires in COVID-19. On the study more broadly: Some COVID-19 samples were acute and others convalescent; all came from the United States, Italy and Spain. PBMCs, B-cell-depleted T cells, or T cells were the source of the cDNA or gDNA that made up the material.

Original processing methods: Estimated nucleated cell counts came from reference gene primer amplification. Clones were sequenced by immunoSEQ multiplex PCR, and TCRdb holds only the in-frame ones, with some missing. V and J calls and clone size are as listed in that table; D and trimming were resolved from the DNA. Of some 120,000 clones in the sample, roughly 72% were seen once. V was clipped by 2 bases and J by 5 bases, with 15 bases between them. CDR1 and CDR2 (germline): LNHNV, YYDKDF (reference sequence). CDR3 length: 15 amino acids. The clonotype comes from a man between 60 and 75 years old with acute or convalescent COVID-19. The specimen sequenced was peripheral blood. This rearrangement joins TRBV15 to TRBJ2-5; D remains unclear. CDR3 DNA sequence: TGTGCCACCAGCAGACCCGGTCCGAAGAGGGAGACCCAGTACTTC. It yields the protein CATSRPGPKRETQYF.